These T cell receptor beta chains were read from a single sample in a study of identical twins. Using its own MiXCR run on the 5' RACE reads, TCRdb lists one record per CDR3 protein. The sample includes fewer than 650,000 distinct CDR3 sequences, around 7.4% seen only once; the top ten take approximately 1.5%. The same data also contributed to another study, on yellow fever vaccine responses in identical twins.

Sequenced input: PBMCs. Receptor source: a woman aged 18-29 years in good health. Each CDR3 is given with its conserved first and last residue. The D gene is left open where the match is weak. Clone size appears in some rows only: once, few, many, or a class for an expanded clone.

>NA|TRBV4-2|few|TRBJ1-2
CASNEDRNLLNYGYTF
TGTGCCAGCAACGAAGACAGGAACCTCTTGAACTATGGCTACACCTTC
>NA|TRBV29-1|NA|TRBJ2-7
CSAPVTGSDEQYF
TGCAGCGCTCCGGTGACGGGTTCGGACGAGCAGTACTTC
>NA|TRBV4-1|many|TRBJ2-3
CASSPGHALVRTDTQYF
TGCGCCAGCAGCCCAGGTCACGCTTTGGTCCGCACAGATACGCAGTATTTT
>NA|TRBV5-8|NA|TRBJ2-7
CASSLYKNYEQYF
TGTGCCAGCAGCTTATATAAAAACTACGAGCAGTACTTC
>TRBD1|TRBV7-9|few|TRBJ1-6
CASSAQTGVDSPLHF
TGTGCCAGCAGCGCCCAGACAGGGGTCGACTCACCCCTCCACTTT
>TRBD2|TRBV6-4|NA|TRBJ2-1
CASSGGTSGGNEQFF
TGTGCCAGCAGTGGAGGGACTAGTGGAGGCAATGAGCAGTTCTTC
>NA|TRBV6-5|many|TRBJ1-1
CASSYSGGWDTEAFF
TGTGCCAGCAGTTACTCGGGGGGGTGGGACACTGAAGCTTTCTTT
>TRBD2|TRBV4-1|many|TRBJ2-1
CASSHGTSGRASSYNEQFF
TGCGCCAGCAGCCACGGGACTAGCGGGAGGGCCTCTTCCTACAATGAGCAGTTCTTC
>NA|TRBV7-6|NA|TRBJ1-1
CASSLGAGVTEAFF
TGTGCCAGCAGCTTGGGTGCAGGGGTAACTGAAGCTTTCTTT
>NA|TRBV7-9|NA|TRBJ1-1
CASSRPQGTEAFF
TGTGCCAGCAGCCGGCCCCAGGGAACTGAAGCTTTCTTT
>TRBD2|TRBV4-2|many|TRBJ2-3
CASSQGEASGRTDTQYF
TGTGCCAGCAGCCAAGGAGAGGCTAGCGGTCGCACAGATACGCAGTATTTT
>NA|TRBV4-1|many|TRBJ2-3
CASSQDSYGGSTDTQYF
TGCGCCAGCAGCCAAGATTCGTACGGGGGATCCACAGATACGCAGTATTTT
>NA|TRBV12-3/TRBV12-4|few|TRBJ1-4
CASSLGIQGEELFF
TGTGCCAGCAGTTTGGGGATACAGGGAGAGGAACTGTTTTTT
>TRBD1|TRBV10-3|few|TRBJ2-2
CATEGQGSTGELFF
TGTGCCACGGAAGGACAGGGGAGCACCGGGGAGCTGTTTTTT
>TRBD2|TRBV5-1|NA|TRBJ2-2
CASSARTSGNGELFF
TGCGCCAGCAGTGCCCGGACTAGCGGGAACGGGGAGCTGTTTTTT
>TRBD2|TRBV10-3|NA|TRBJ2-2
CAISGLAGSNAGELFF
TGTGCCATCAGTGGGCTAGCGGGGTCGAACGCCGGGGAGCTGTTTTTT
>TRBD2|TRBV7-9|NA|TRBJ2-1
CASSTRTSGRANEQFF
TGTGCCAGCAGCACGCGGACTAGCGGGAGGGCCAATGAGCAGTTCTTC
>TRBD2|TRBV7-6|once|TRBJ2-5
CASSLRTSGSYETQYF
TGTGCCAGCAGCCTCCGGACTAGCGGGAGTTACGAGACCCAGTACTTC
>NA|TRBV29-1|few|TRBJ2-1
CSVEKWMGDNEQFF
TGCAGCGTTGAGAAGTGGATGGGAGACAATGAGCAGTTCTTC
>NA|TRBV27|few|TRBJ2-2
CASSLAFRGTGELFF
TGTGCCAGCAGTTTGGCCTTCCGGGGGACCGGGGAGCTGTTTTTT
>NA|TRBV29-1|few|TRBJ1-1
CSVVIGSVPNTEAFF
TGCAGCGTTGTTATAGGGTCGGTCCCGAACACTGAAGCTTTCTTT
>TRBD1|TRBV29-1|many|TRBJ1-2
CSVESRDRDTF
TGCAGCGTTGAATCCCGGGACAGAGACACCTTC
>TRBD2|TRBV20-1|few|TRBJ2-7
CSAKSGSSYKQYF
TGCAGTGCCAAGAGCGGGAGTTCTTACAAGCAGTACTTC
>NA|TRBV29-1|few|TRBJ2-2
CSVEGGRSGELFF
TGCAGCGTTGAGGGGGGCCGGAGCGGGGAGCTGTTTTTT
>TRBD1|TRBV28|NA|TRBJ1-5
CASTRQGAGGQPQHF
TGTGCCAGCACCCGACAGGGGGCAGGCGGTCAGCCCCAGCATTTT
>NA|TRBV20-1|NA|TRBJ1-6
CSARSRSNNSPLHF
TGCAGTGCTAGAAGTAGGAGTAATAATTCACCCCTCCACTTT
>NA|TRBV4-1|NA|TRBJ1-5
CASSRARGNQPQHF
TGCGCCAGCAGCCGGGCACGGGGGAATCAGCCCCAGCATTTT
>NA|TRBV5-1|NA|TRBJ1-2
CASSPAAGLLSYGYTF
TGCGCCAGCAGCCCGGCGGCGGGGTTACTTAGCTATGGCTACACCTTC
>TRBD1|TRBV29-1|many|TRBJ2-7
CSVDAGTGLYEQYF
TGCAGCGTTGATGCCGGGACAGGGCTTTACGAGCAGTACTTC
>NA|TRBV29-1|NA|TRBJ2-1
CSVERTGRALNEQFF
TGCAGCGTTGAAAGGACAGGGAGGGCCCTCAATGAGCAGTTCTTC
>NA|TRBV12-3/TRBV12-4|many|TRBJ2-1
CASSLDPRVGNEQFF
TGTGCCAGCAGCCTGGACCCGCGCGTTGGCAATGAGCAGTTCTTC
>TRBD1|TRBV29-1|NA|TRBJ2-3
CSVGTGGRADTQYF
TGCAGCGTCGGCACAGGGGGCAGGGCAGATACGCAGTATTTT
>TRBD2|TRBV5-1|NA|TRBJ2-1
CASSLATAGAYNEQFF
TGCGCCAGCAGCTTGGCCACAGCGGGGGCCTACAATGAGCAGTTCTTC
>NA|TRBV20-1|few|TRBJ2-6
CSASSSGANVLTF
TGCAGTGCTTCGAGCTCTGGGGCCAACGTCCTGACTTTC
>NA|TRBV5-1|many|TRBJ2-2
CASSPSGDGGELFF
TGCGCCAGCAGCCCCTCGGGGGACGGCGGGGAGCTGTTTTTT
>TRBD1|TRBV5-1|many|TRBJ2-1
CASSLEDRRFDEQFF
TGCGCCAGCAGCTTAGAGGACAGGCGATTTGATGAGCAGTTCTTC
>NA|TRBV20-1|few|TRBJ2-1
CSAVAGLAGSEQFF
TGCAGTGCTGTCGCTGGGCTAGCAGGCAGTGAGCAGTTCTTC
>NA|TRBV29-1|many|TRBJ1-5
CSVGESNQPQHF
TGCAGCGTTGGGGAGTCTAATCAGCCCCAGCATTTT
>TRBD1|TRBV6-5|few|TRBJ2-7
CASSSATTGQTYEQYF
TGTGCCAGCAGTTCGGCAACGACAGGGCAAACCTACGAGCAGTACTTC
>TRBD2|TRBV5-1|NA|TRBJ2-1
CASSWGTSGGARNEQFF
TGCGCCAGCAGCTGGGGGACTAGCGGGGGGGCCAGGAATGAGCAGTTCTTC
>NA|TRBV27|few|TRBJ2-7
CASSLSARVTYEQYF
TGTGCCAGCAGTTTATCGGCCAGGGTAACCTACGAGCAGTACTTC
>NA|TRBV29-1|NA|TRBJ2-2
CSVEGVNTGELFF
TGCAGCGTTGAAGGGGTGAACACCGGGGAGCTGTTTTTT
>TRBD1|TRBV3-1|few|TRBJ1-1
CASCQNGQGGTEAFF
TGTGCCAGCTGCCAAAACGGACAGGGGGGCACTGAAGCTTTCTTT
>NA|TRBV20-1|many|TRBJ1-2
CSVRVNYGYTF
TGCAGTGTTAGAGTTAACTATGGCTACACCTTC
>NA|TRBV5-1|NA|TRBJ2-1
CASSLPPEASYNEQFF
TGCGCCAGCAGCCTGCCCCCCGAGGCGTCCTACAATGAGCAGTTCTTC
>TRBD2|TRBV7-9|NA|TRBJ2-2
CASNPGLAGGLTGELFF
TGTGCCAGCAACCCGGGACTAGCGGGAGGATTGACCGGGGAGCTGTTTTTT
>TRBD2|TRBV9|once|TRBJ2-7
CASSASSGRADEQYF
TGTGCCAGCAGCGCGTCTAGCGGGAGGGCCGACGAGCAGTACTTC
>NA|TRBV6-5|NA|TRBJ2-3
CASSYYRGSTDTQYF
TGTGCCAGCAGTTACTATCGTGGGAGCACAGATACGCAGTATTTT
>NA|TRBV20-1|few|TRBJ1-2
CSALEQGYYGYTF
TGCAGTGCCCTCGAACAGGGATACTATGGCTACACCTTC
>TRBD1|TRBV6-1|NA|TRBJ2-1
CASSEQGVGEQFF
TGTGCCAGCAGTGAACAGGGGGTGGGTGAGCAGTTCTTC
>TRBD2|TRBV20-1|NA|TRBJ2-1
CSAREHSGLAGYNEQFF
TGCAGTGCTAGAGAACACTCTGGACTAGCGGGGTACAATGAGCAGTTCTTC